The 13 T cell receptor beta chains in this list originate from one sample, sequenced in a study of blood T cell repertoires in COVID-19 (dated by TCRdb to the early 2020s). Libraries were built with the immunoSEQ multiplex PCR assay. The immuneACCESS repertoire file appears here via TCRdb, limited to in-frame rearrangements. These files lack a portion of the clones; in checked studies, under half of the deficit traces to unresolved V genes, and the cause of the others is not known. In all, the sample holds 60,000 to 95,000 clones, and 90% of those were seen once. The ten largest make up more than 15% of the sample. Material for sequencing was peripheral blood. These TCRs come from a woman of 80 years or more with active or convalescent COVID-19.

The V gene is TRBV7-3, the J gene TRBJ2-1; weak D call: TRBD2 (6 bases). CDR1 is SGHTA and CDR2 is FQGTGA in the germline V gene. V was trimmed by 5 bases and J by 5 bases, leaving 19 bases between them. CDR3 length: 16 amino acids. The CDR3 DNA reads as TGTGCCAGCAGCGCATCATTGTGGAGGGCGAACAATGAGCAGTTCTTC. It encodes CASSASLWRANNEQFF. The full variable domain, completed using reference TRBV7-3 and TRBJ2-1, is GAGVSQTPSNKVTEKGKYVELRCDPISGHTALYWYRQSLGQGPEFLIYFQGTGAADDSGLPNDRFFAVRPEGSVSTLKIQRTERGDSAVYLCASSASLWRANNEQFFGPGTRLTVL.

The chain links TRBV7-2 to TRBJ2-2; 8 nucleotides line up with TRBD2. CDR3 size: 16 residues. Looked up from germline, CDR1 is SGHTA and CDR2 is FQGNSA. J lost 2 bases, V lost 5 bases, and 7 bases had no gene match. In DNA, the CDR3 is TGTGCCAGCAGCCCCTTAGCGGGGACAAACACCGGGGAGCTGTTTTTT. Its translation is CASSPLAGTNTGELFF.

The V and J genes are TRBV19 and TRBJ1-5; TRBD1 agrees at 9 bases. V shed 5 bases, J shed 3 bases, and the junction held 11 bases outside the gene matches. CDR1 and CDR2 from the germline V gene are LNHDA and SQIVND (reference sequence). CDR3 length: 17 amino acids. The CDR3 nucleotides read TGTGCCAGTAGTCTTCGCTCACAGGGGGCCTACAATCAGCCCCAGCATTTT. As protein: CASSLRSQGAYNQPQHF.

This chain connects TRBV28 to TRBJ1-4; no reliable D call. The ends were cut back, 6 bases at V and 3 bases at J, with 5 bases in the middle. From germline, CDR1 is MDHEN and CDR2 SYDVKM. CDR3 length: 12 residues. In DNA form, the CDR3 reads TGTGCCAGCAGACGGTCTAATGAAAAACTGTTTTTT. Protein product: CASRRSNEKLFF.

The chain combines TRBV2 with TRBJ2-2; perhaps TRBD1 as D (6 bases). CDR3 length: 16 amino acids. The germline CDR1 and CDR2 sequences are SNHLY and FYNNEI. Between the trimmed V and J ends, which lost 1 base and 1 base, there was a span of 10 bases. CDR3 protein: CASSEGVRGNTGELFF. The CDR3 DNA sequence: TGTGCCAGCAGTGAAGGGGTCAGGGGGAACACCGGGGAGCTGTTTTTT.

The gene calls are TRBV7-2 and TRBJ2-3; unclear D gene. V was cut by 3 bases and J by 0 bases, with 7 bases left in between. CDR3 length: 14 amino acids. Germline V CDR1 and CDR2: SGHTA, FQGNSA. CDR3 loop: CASSFTHSTDTQYF. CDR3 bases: TGTGCCAGCAGCTTTACACACAGCACAGATACGCAGTATTTT.

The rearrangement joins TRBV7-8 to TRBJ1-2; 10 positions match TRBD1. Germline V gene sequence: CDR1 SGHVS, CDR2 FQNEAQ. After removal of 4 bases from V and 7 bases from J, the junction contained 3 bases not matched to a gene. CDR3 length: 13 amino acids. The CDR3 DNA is TGTGCCAGCAGCTCGGACAGGGGGTCTGGCTACACCTTC. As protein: CASSSDRGSGYTF. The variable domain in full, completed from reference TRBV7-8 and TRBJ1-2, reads GAGVSQSPRYKVAKRGQDVALRCDPISGHVSLFWYQQALGQGPEFLTYFQNEAQLDKSGLPSDRFFAERPEGSVSTLKIQRTQQEDSAVYLCASSSDRGSGYTFGSGTRLTVV.

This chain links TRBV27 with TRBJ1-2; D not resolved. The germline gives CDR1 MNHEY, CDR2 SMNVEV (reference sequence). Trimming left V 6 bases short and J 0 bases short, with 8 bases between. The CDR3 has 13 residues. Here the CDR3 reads CASRNSTNYGYTF. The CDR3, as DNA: TGTGCCAGCAGGAACAGCACTAACTATGGCTACACCTTC.

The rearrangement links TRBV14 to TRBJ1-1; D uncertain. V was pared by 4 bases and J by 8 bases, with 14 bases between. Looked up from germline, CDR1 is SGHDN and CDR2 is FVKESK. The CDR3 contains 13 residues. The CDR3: CASSRGLGREAFF. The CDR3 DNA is TGTGCCAGCAGCCGAGGACTGGGCAGGGAAGCTTTCTTT.

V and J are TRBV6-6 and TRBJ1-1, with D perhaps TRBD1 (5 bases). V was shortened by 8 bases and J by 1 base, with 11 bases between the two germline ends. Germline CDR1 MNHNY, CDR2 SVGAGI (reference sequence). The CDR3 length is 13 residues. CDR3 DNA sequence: TGTGCCAGCCAAGACGGACAGAACACTGAAGCTTTCTTT. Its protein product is CASQDGQNTEAFF.

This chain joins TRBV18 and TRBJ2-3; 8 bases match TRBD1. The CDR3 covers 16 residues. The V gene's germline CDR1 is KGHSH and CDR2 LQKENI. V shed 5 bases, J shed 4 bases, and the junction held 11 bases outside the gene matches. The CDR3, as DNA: TGTGCCAGCTCAGCGGGCCAGGGGGCGCAATCAGATACGCAGTATTTT. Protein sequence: CASSAGQGAQSDTQYF.

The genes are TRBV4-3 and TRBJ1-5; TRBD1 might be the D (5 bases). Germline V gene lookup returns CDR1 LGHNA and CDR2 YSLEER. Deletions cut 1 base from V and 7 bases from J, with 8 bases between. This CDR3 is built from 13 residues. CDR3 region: CASSQGGVQPQHF. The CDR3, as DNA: TGCGCCAGCAGCCAAGGGGGCGTACAGCCCCAGCATTTT.

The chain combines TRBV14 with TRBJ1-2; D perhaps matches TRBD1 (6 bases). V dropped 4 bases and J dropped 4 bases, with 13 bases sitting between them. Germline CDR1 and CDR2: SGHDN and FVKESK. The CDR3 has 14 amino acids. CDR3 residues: CASSPRDTIYGYTF. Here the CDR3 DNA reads TGTGCCAGCAGCCCTCGGGACACCATCTATGGCTACACCTTC.